This is a list of T cell receptor beta chains from one sample in a study of T-cell reconstitution after alpha-beta-depleted transplantation in children. In TCRdb, the PCR reads were re-called with MiXCR into one record per CDR3 protein. This table has about 590,000 distinct CDR3 sequences, 10% to 15% appearing once. The sequencing used PBMCs, mostly from graft donor cells, collected 360 days after TCRalphabeta/CD19-depleted stem cell transplant. Receptors were obtained from a male patient younger than 18 who had a stem cell transplant for acute myeloid leukemia, so the T cells may come from the graft donor. CDR3s include the opening cysteine and the closing phenylalanine or tryptophan. The order of the fields is D gene, J gene, CDR3 length, V gene, clone size, CDR3 DNA, CDR3 protein. The D gene is left open where the match is weak. Clone size appears in some rows only: once, few, many, or a class for an expanded clone.

d_call: TRBD2; j_call: TRBJ2-2; cdr3_length: 15; v_call: TRBV20-1; clone_size: few; cdr3_nt: TGCAGTGCTAGGGTGGGACTAGTCGACACCGGGGAGCTGTTTTTT; cdr3_aa: CSARVGLVDTGELFF
d_call: .; j_call: TRBJ2-1; cdr3_length: 16; v_call: TRBV19; clone_size: few; cdr3_nt: TGTGCCAGTAGCCCTCCGGTGGGGAGCTCCTACAATGAGCAGTTCTTC; cdr3_aa: CASSPPVGSSYNEQFF
d_call: TRBD1; j_call: TRBJ2-2; cdr3_length: 17; v_call: TRBV5-1; clone_size: few; cdr3_nt: TGCGCCAGCAGCTACGCCGACAGGGGGCGAATCGCCGGGGAGCTGTTTTTT; cdr3_aa: CASSYADRGRIAGELFF
d_call: TRBD1; j_call: TRBJ2-7; cdr3_length: 15; v_call: TRBV6-1; clone_size: few; cdr3_nt: TGTGCCAGCAGAAAAGGCCCCGGGACAGGGGGCAAGCAGTACTTC; cdr3_aa: CASRKGPGTGGKQYF
d_call: TRBD2; j_call: TRBJ2-1; cdr3_length: 18; v_call: TRBV24-1; clone_size: .; cdr3_nt: TGTGCCACCAGTGATCGTCTCGGAGGACTAGCACCTTACAATGAGCAGTTCTTC; cdr3_aa: CATSDRLGGLAPYNEQFF
d_call: .; j_call: TRBJ2-1; cdr3_length: 12; v_call: TRBV6-2/TRBV6-3; clone_size: .; cdr3_nt: TGTGCCAGCAGTTACTTTCCGTATGAGCAGTTCTTC; cdr3_aa: CASSYFPYEQFF
d_call: TRBD2; j_call: TRBJ2-7; cdr3_length: 14; v_call: TRBV12-3/TRBV12-4; clone_size: many; cdr3_nt: TGTGCCAGCAGTTTGACTAGCGGGATCCACGAGCAGTACTTC; cdr3_aa: CASSLTSGIHEQYF
d_call: TRBD2; j_call: TRBJ2-3; cdr3_length: 16; v_call: TRBV5-1; clone_size: few; cdr3_nt: TGCGCCAGCAGCCAACCCATAGCGGGAGTGGGGGATACGCAGTATTTT; cdr3_aa: CASSQPIAGVGDTQYF
d_call: .; j_call: TRBJ2-4; cdr3_length: 14; v_call: TRBV15; clone_size: .; cdr3_nt: TGTGCCACCAAATTGGCGTTAGCCAAAAACATTCAGTACTTC; cdr3_aa: CATKLALAKNIQYF
d_call: TRBD1; j_call: TRBJ2-1; cdr3_length: 13; v_call: TRBV5-1; clone_size: few; cdr3_nt: TGCGCCAGCGCCGGGACAGGGGGCAATGAGCAGTTCTTC; cdr3_aa: CASAGTGGNEQFF
d_call: TRBD1; j_call: TRBJ2-1; cdr3_length: 14; v_call: TRBV12-3/TRBV12-4; clone_size: few; cdr3_nt: TGTGCCAGCAGTGCCCAGGGGGCAGACAATGAGCAGTTCTTC; cdr3_aa: CASSAQGADNEQFF
d_call: TRBD1; j_call: TRBJ2-1; cdr3_length: 16; v_call: TRBV7-9; clone_size: few; cdr3_nt: TGTGCCAGCAGCTCCCAAGGGGGCTTCTCCTACAATGAGCAGTTCTTC; cdr3_aa: CASSSQGGFSYNEQFF
d_call: .; j_call: TRBJ2-1; cdr3_length: 11; v_call: TRBV20-1; clone_size: few; cdr3_nt: TGCAGTGCCAAAAAGGGAGTGAGCACGTTCTTC; cdr3_aa: CSAKKGVSTFF
d_call: .; j_call: TRBJ1-4; cdr3_length: 13; v_call: TRBV29-1; clone_size: once; cdr3_nt: TGCAGCGTTGACCGACCAGGGTATGAAAAACTGTTTTTT; cdr3_aa: CSVDRPGYEKLFF